This T cell receptor (beta chain) is from a study of control samples from healthy donors and cancer patients. The CDR3 has 14 amino acids. V lost 2 bases, J lost 3 bases, and 11 bases lay in between. Germline values: CDR1 SGHTA, CDR2 FQGNSA. TCRdb's table, derived via immunoSEQ multiplex PCR, lists solely in-frame clones and lacks some. The sample holds 150,000 to 200,000 clones; around nine tenths are singletons and the top ten take more than 10%. The clonotype was recovered from a young man in good health. This chain connects TRBV7-2 to TRBJ2-7; D gene ambiguous. The source material was blood. The CDR3: CASSLNWQNYEQYF. The CDR3 DNA sequence: TGTGCCAGCAGCTTAAACTGGCAGAACTACGAGCAGTACTTC.